The 26 T cell receptor beta chains given below trace back to one sample, sequenced in a study of shared clonotypes between healthy human individuals. Clones were sequenced by immunoSEQ multiplex PCR, and TCRdb holds only the in-frame ones, with some missing. Counted here are 2 million to 2.5 million clones, approximately 93% occurring once; the ten biggest clones make up roughly 0.36%. Sequencing used naive CD4+ T cells from PBMCs. The subset is: CD45RA+ positively selected. The receptors come from a man aged 18 to 29 in good health. Some clones in this sample may be carry-over from other donors' samples.

This clone was counted a single time. Here the CDR3 DNA reads TGTGCCAGCTCACCACGGGGGACTTGGAATGCCTACGAGCAGTACTTC. This translates into CASSPRGTWNAYEQYF. This chain joins TRBV18 and TRBJ2-7; the D gene is possibly TRBD2 (6 bases). V was shortened by 1 base and J by 2 bases, with 15 bases between the two germline ends. The CDR3 spans 16 residues. Per the germline V gene, CDR1 is KGHSH and CDR2 is LQKENI.

The V call is TRBV28, the J call TRBJ2-3, with 12 bases fitting TRBD2. The V and J ends lost 4 bases and 5 bases, in that order; junction bases with no gene match: 7. The CDR3 is made up of 16 amino acids. The germline CDR1 and CDR2 sequences are MDHEN and SYDVKM. The CDR3 region is CASSSPGLAGRDTQYF. In nucleotides, the CDR3 is TGTGCCAGCAGTTCCCCTGGACTAGCGGGAAGAGATACGCAGTATTTT.

This chain joins TRBV11-3 and TRBJ2-3; D not resolved. CDR3 size: 15 residues. Germline V gene lookup returns CDR1 SGHNT and CDR2 YENEEA. V lost 5 bases and J 1 base, leaving 13 bases between the germline ends. The CDR3 spells CASSQTNRGTDTQYF. The CDR3, as DNA: TGTGCCAGCAGCCAGACGAACCGGGGCACAGATACGCAGTATTTT.

The genes are TRBV25-1 and TRBJ2-5, with no clear D. V was clipped by 2 bases and J by 3 bases, with 19 bases between them. In germline, CDR1 is MGHDK, CDR2 SYGVNS. CDR3 length: 17 residues. The CDR3 sequence is CASSELTTRATEETQYF. The CDR3 nucleotides read TGTGCCAGCAGTGAACTTACCACCCGGGCGACCGAAGAGACCCAGTACTTC.

About this clone itself: Other nucleotide sequences from this sample produce the same CDR3. The J gene is TRBJ2-7, the V gene TRBV28, with D hard to call. This CDR3 has 11 residues. V lost 5 bases, J lost 3 bases, and 5 bases lay in between. CDR1 is MDHEN and CDR2 is SYDVKM in the germline V gene. CDR3 in amino acids: CASSLYYEQYF. CDR3 nucleotide sequence: TGTGCCAGCAGTCTATACTACGAGCAGTACTTC.

The chain couples TRBV6-5 to TRBJ1-5, with D perhaps matching TRBD1 (5 bases). V was shortened by 2 bases and J by 3 bases, with 11 bases between the two germline ends. The CDR3 totals 15 residues. The germline V gene has CDR1 MNHEY and CDR2 SVGAGI. The CDR3 loop is CASSYADTSNQPQHF. CDR3 sequence (DNA): TGTGCCAGCAGTTACGCGGACACTTCCAATCAGCCCCAGCATTTT.

The chain joins TRBV4-3 to TRBJ2-5, with a possible D match to TRBD2 (7 bases). The germline gives CDR1 LGHNA, CDR2 YSLEER. V lost 0 bases and J lost 1, with 15 bases in between. This CDR3 spans 17 amino acids. CDR3 nucleotides: TGCGCCAGCAGCCAAGATTCGGTCGGGGGGCCCCAAGAGACCCAGTACTTC. Its protein product is CASSQDSVGGPQETQYF.

The V call is TRBV5-1, the J call TRBJ2-5, with D perhaps matching TRBD1 or TRBD2 (5 bases each). The CDR3 runs 15 residues. Germline CDR1 SGHRS, CDR2 YFSETQ. Trimming shortened V by 5 bases and J by 2 bases, and 16 bases separated the two germline ends. This CDR3 is CASSSYPGRQETQYF. Here the CDR3 DNA reads TGCGCCAGCAGTTCCTACCCGGGGCGACAAGAGACCCAGTACTTC.

The CDR3 sequence: CATSRDSQPADTQYF. The CDR3 DNA reads as TGTGCCACCAGCAGAGATAGCCAGCCAGCAGATACGCAGTATTTT. The V and J genes are TRBV15 and TRBJ2-3; D is unresolved. Per germline, CDR1 LNHNV and CDR2 YYDKDF (reference sequence). CDR3 size: 15 residues. The V end lost 0 bases, the J end lost 4 bases, and 11 bases lay between the germline ends.

The rearrangement uses TRBV7-2 and TRBJ1-1; no clear D gene. Germline V gene data show CDR1 as SGHTA and CDR2 as FQGNSA. CDR3 length equals 15 residues. V was cut by 1 base and J by 0 bases, with 9 bases left in between. The CDR3 loop reads CASSLVGAVNTEAFF. The CDR3, as DNA: TGTGCCAGCAGCTTAGTAGGCGCAGTGAACACTGAAGCTTTCTTT. Using reference TRBV7-2 and TRBJ1-1 for the parts outside the CDR3, the full variable domain is GAGVSQSPSNKVTEKGKDVELRCDPISGHTALYWYRQSLGQGLEFLIYFQGNSAPDKSGLPSDRFSAERTGGSVSTLTIQRTQQEDSAVYLCASSLVGAVNTEAFFGQGTRLTVV.

The chain joins TRBV11-2 to TRBJ2-5, with D perhaps matching TRBD2 (5 bases). This CDR3 comprises 14 residues. Trimming removed 5 bases at V and 5 bases at J, with 15 bases between. In germline, CDR1 is SGHAT, CDR2 FQNNGV. DNA of the CDR3: TGTGCCAGCAGCCCCCCGTCCCAGCGGGAGACCCAGTACTTC. Protein product: CASSPPSQRETQYF.

This chain links TRBV5-8 with TRBJ1-1, with TRBD1 identical over 11 bases. V dropped 4 bases and J dropped 12; count of bases not matched to a gene: 8. Germline CDR1 is SGHTS and CDR2 is YDEGEE. CDR3 length equals 13 residues. CDR3 loop: CASSPDRGRTSFF. The CDR3 bases are TGTGCCAGCAGCCCGGACAGGGGGCGAACGTCTTTCTTT.

The chain links TRBV28 to TRBJ2-7; the match to TRBD1 covers 8 bases. CDR3 length: 14 residues. V lost 4 bases, J lost 3 bases, and 5 bases stayed unmatched. Germline CDR1 reads MDHEN; CDR2 reads SYDVKM. The CDR3 DNA is TGTGCCAGCAGTTCTCGGGACAGGTTCTACGAGCAGTACTTC. It codes for CASSSRDRFYEQYF.

Concerning this clone: The same CDR3 arises from other DNA sequences in this sample as well. This chain connects TRBV5-6 to TRBJ1-1; the D is unclear. V was shortened by 4 bases and J by 1 base, with 5 bases between the two germline ends. The CDR3 extends over 12 amino acids. In germline, CDR1 is SGHDT, CDR2 YYEEEE. Written as DNA, the CDR3 is TGTGCCAGCAGCCTCACGAACACTGAAGCTTTCTTT. Its translation: CASSLTNTEAFF.

The chain joins TRBV5-1 to TRBJ2-5, with 10 bases aligning to TRBD2. In germline, CDR1 is SGHRS, CDR2 YFSETQ. The CDR3 extends over 18 amino acids. V lost 0 bases and J lost 1; bases outside the gene matches: 9. Here the CDR3 DNA reads TGCGCCAGCAGCTTGGTCCTAGCGGGAGTGACGGGCCAAGAGACCCAGTACTTC. It is translated as CASSLVLAGVTGQETQYF.

The chain uses TRBV29-1 and TRBJ2-3; D gene ambiguous. The CDR3 spans 13 residues. Between the trimmed V and J ends, which lost 5 bases and 4 bases, there was a span of 13 bases. CDR1 is SQVTM and CDR2 is ANQGSEA in the germline V gene. The CDR3 region has the DNA TGCAGCGTTTGCCCCGGGTCGGCAGATACGCAGTATTTT. It codes for CSVCPGSADTQYF.

A single count supports this clone. The chain links TRBV7-2 to TRBJ2-6; D is perhaps TRBD2 (5 bases). Trimming removed 1 base from V and 6 bases from J, with 10 bases in between. Germline assignment: CDR1 SGHTA and CDR2 FQGNSA. CDR3 length: 15 residues. The CDR3 region is CASSLGTWAANVLTF. The CDR3 DNA follows: TGTGCCAGCAGCTTAGGGACTTGGGCGGCCAACGTCCTGACTTTC.

The J gene is TRBJ2-5, the V gene TRBV25-1; maybe TRBD2 (6 bases). Germline V gives CDR1 MGHDK, CDR2 SYGVNS. The CDR3 is 13 amino acids. The V end was cut by 0 bases, the J end by 7 bases, with 9 bases between. DNA of the CDR3: TGTGCCAGCAGTGAATATGGGGGAGGGACCCAGTACTTC. Protein sequence: CASSEYGGGTQYF.

The chain joins TRBV30 to TRBJ1-5; 8 bases match TRBD1. V was pared by 3 bases and J by 5 bases, with 3 bases of the junction left unmatched. Germline loops: CDR1 GTSNPN, CDR2 SVGIG (reference sequence). This CDR3 comprises 13 residues. This CDR3 reads CAWSTQGDQPQHF. As DNA, the CDR3 is TGTGCCTGGAGCACACAGGGGGATCAGCCCCAGCATTTT.

The rearrangement links TRBV28 to TRBJ2-6; 12 positions agree with TRBD1. Germline CDR1 reads MDHEN; CDR2 reads SYDVKM. Trimming cost V 4 bases and J 3 bases; bases outside gene matches: 4. The CDR3 runs to 17 residues. The CDR3 loop is CASSSGTGGLGANVLTF. The CDR3 region has the DNA TGTGCCAGCAGTTCCGGGACAGGGGGCCTTGGGGCCAACGTCCTGACTTTC.

The gene calls are TRBV7-8 and TRBJ1-2, with 9 nucleotides matching TRBD1. In germline, CDR1 is SGHVS, CDR2 FQNEAQ. The junction had 9 bases not matched to a gene; V was cut back by 4 bases and J by 6 bases. This CDR3 is built from 15 residues. DNA for the CDR3: TGTGCCAGCAGCTATTCCGGGACAGGGTCCGATGGCTACACCTTC. This gives the protein CASSYSGTGSDGYTF.

The rearrangement uses TRBV9 and TRBJ2-5; a possible D gene is TRBD2 (6 bases). The CDR3 consists of 14 residues. Germline CDR1 is SGDLS and CDR2 is YYNGEE. V was pared by 0 bases and J by 4 bases, with 10 bases between. CDR3 protein: CASSVAGSRETQYF. In nucleotides, the CDR3 is TGTGCCAGCAGCGTAGCCGGGAGCAGAGAGACCCAGTACTTC. Full variable domain (missing parts from reference TRBV9 and TRBJ2-5): DSGVTQTPKHLITATGQRVTLRCSPRSGDLSVYWYQQSLDQGLQFLIQYYNGEERAKGNILERFSAQQFPDLHSELNLSSLELGDSALYFCASSVAGSRETQYFGPGTRLLVL.

This chain links TRBV7-8 with TRBJ2-1; either TRBD1 or TRBD2 may supply D (5 bases each). This CDR3 region has 15 residues. V was cut by 0 bases and J by 7 bases, with 13 bases left in between. Germline CDR1 SGHVS, CDR2 FQNEAQ. CDR3 coding DNA: TGTGCCAGCAGCTTAGCGGGACCCACTTGGAATGAGCAGTTCTTC. Its translation is CASSLAGPTWNEQFF. Full variable domain (missing parts from reference TRBV7-8 and TRBJ2-1): GAGVSQSPRYKVAKRGQDVALRCDPISGHVSLFWYQQALGQGPEFLTYFQNEAQLDKSGLPSDRFFAERPEGSVSTLKIQRTQQEDSAVYLCASSLAGPTWNEQFFGPGTRLTVL.

The chain uses TRBV6-1 and TRBJ2-1, with 7 bases aligning to TRBD1. The germline gives CDR1 MNHNS, CDR2 SASEGT. The CDR3 totals 15 residues. V lost 2 bases and J lost 5; bases outside the gene matches: 6. CDR3 sequence reads: CASSEHYRGHNEQFF. Here the CDR3 DNA reads TGTGCCAGCAGTGAACACTACAGGGGCCACAATGAGCAGTTCTTC.

The chain has TRBV5-1 and TRBJ1-2, with 12 bases that match TRBD1. Trimming cost V 3 bases and J 7 bases; bases outside gene matches: 13. This CDR3 is built from 17 residues. The V gene's germline CDR1 is SGHRS and CDR2 YFSETQ. The CDR3 coding sequence is TGCGCCAGCAGCTGGGACAGGGGGCTCCTTCAGGTTCGTGGCTACACCTTC. It yields the protein CASSWDRGLLQVRGYTF.

The rearrangement uses TRBV5-4 and TRBJ2-2; 10 bases agree with TRBD1. The CDR3 spans 16 residues. Trimming cost V 1 base and J 7 bases; bases outside gene matches: 7. Germline lookup yields CDR1 SGHNT and CDR2 YYREEE (reference sequence). The CDR3 sequence is CASSLPGQGLIGELFF. DNA for the CDR3: TGTGCCAGCAGCTTGCCGGGACAGGGGCTAATCGGGGAGCTGTTTTTT. Combining the CDR3 with reference TRBV5-4 and TRBJ2-2 gives the whole variable domain ETGVTQSPTHLIKTRGQQVTLRCSSQSGHNTVSWYQQALGQGPQFIFQYYREEENGRGNFPPRFSGLQFPNYSSELNVNALELDDSALYLCASSLPGQGLIGELFFGEGSRLTVL.